This T cell receptor beta chain comes out of a study of identical twins. V trimming: 3 bases; J trimming: 2 bases; junction bases outside the gene matches: 10. Germline CDR1 is LGHNA and CDR2 is YNFKEQ. CDR3 length: 16 amino acids. This clonotype was counted between two and nine times. One entry per CDR3 protein, called by TCRdb with MiXCR from the 5' RACE reads. Altogether around 690,000 distinct CDR3 sequences are present, approximately 21% being singletons, with the ten largest covering roughly 4%. The sample also formed part of further work on T cells expressing NK-cell markers. This second study notes: Seven sequenced donors out of eight were HCMV-seropositive, one seronegative. In roughly six donors, dominant NKG2C+ clonotypes were roughly 1.0-8% of CD8+ T cells. Topping the CD3+CD56-NKG2C+ fraction as well were these clonotypes, in several donors.

The clonotype comes from a woman aged 18-29 years in good health. The chain joins TRBV4-2 to TRBJ2-7, with 7 nucleotides matching TRBD1. The sample taken for sequencing was PBMCs. The CDR3 nucleotides read TGTGCCAGCAGCCAGGCGCCAGGGGGTTCTGCCTACGAGCAGTACTTC. Translated, it gives CASSQAPGGSAYEQYF.